Listed below are T cell receptor beta chains from one sample, sequenced in a study of cytomegalovirus exposure and HLA in healthy donors. Sequencing was performed with immunoSEQ multiplex PCR; in TCRdb, only in-frame clones are kept and a portion is missing. Seen here are under 200,000 clones, around 76% observed once, and the top ten hold more than 2%. The source material was PBMCs. The receptors shown here come from a woman between 25 and 40 years old in good health and CMV-seropositive. Both conserved end residues are part of each CDR3. Fields, in order: V gene, J gene, clone size, D gene, CDR3 protein, CDR3 DNA. A D gene is named only where the DNA matches it firmly. Clone sizes are given selectively: once, few, many, or a class where the clone is expanded.

>TRBV15|TRBJ2-7|.|.
CATSSAYGGGGLEQYF
TGTGCCACCAGCAGCGCTTATGGCGGTGGGGGACTCGAGCAGTACTTC
>TRBV29-1|TRBJ2-1|.|.
CSVDPSFSYNEQFF
TGCAGCGTTGATCCTAGCTTCTCCTACAATGAGCAGTTCTTC
>TRBV7-2|TRBJ2-7|.|TRBD2
CASSSLAGVGEQYF
TGTGCCAGCAGCTCCCTAGCGGGAGTGGGTGAGCAGTACTTC
>TRBV27|TRBJ1-1|.|.
CASSFSGTEAFF
TGTGCCAGCAGTTTCTCGGGGACTGAAGCTTTCTTT
>TRBV27|TRBJ1-5|.|TRBD1
CASSPTGQVYPQHF
TGTGCCAGCAGTCCGACGGGACAGGTATATCCCCAGCATTTT
>TRBV7-9|TRBJ2-5|.|.
CASSQSQGGETQYF
TGTGCCAGCAGCCAGTCTCAGGGTGGGGAGACCCAGTACTTC
>TRBV7-2|TRBJ2-4|.|.
CASSSMWAENIQYF
TGTGCCAGCAGCTCCATGTGGGCAGAAAACATTCAGTACTTC
>TRBV4-3|TRBJ1-5|.|TRBD1
CASSQVQGEGQPQHF
TGCGCCAGCAGCCAAGTCCAGGGGGAAGGTCAGCCCCAGCATTTT
>TRBV11-3|TRBJ1-1|few|.
CASSLTTNTEAFF
TGTGCCAGCAGCTTAACGACAAACACTGAAGCTTTCTTT
>TRBV28|TRBJ1-2|.|.
CASKGLGHLLYGYTF
TGTGCCAGCAAAGGGTTGGGACACCTTCTCTATGGCTACACCTTC
>TRBV11-2|TRBJ2-7|.|.
CASSQYRGGYYEQYF
TGTGCCAGCAGCCAATACAGGGGGGGCTACTACGAGCAGTACTTC
>TRBV18|TRBJ2-2|.|TRBD1
CASSQGQGATGELFF
TGTGCCAGCTCACAAGGACAGGGGGCTACCGGGGAGCTGTTTTTT
>TRBV6-1|TRBJ1-2|.|TRBD1
CASSDRTGAYYGYTF
TGTGCCAGCAGTGACCGGACAGGGGCGTACTATGGCTACACCTTC
>TRBV7-9|TRBJ1-5|.|.
CASSFFQGWGNQPQHF
TGTGCCAGCAGCTTTTTCCAGGGTTGGGGCAATCAGCCCCAGCATTTT
>TRBV5-1|TRBJ1-2|few|.
CASTPPGNYGYTF
TGCGCCAGCACCCCCCCGGGAAACTATGGCTACACCTTC
>TRBV5-4|TRBJ2-5|.|TRBD1
CASSLGTGGPIETQYF
TGTGCCAGCAGCTTAGGGACAGGGGGCCCAATAGAGACCCAGTACTTC
>TRBV4-1|TRBJ1-5|.|.
CASSHPGGRVQPQHF
TGCGCCAGCAGCCATCCGGGAGGGCGGGTTCAGCCCCAGCATTTT
>TRBV9|TRBJ1-6|.|.
CASSVGGNNSPLHF
TGTGCCAGCAGCGTAGGAGGGAATAATTCACCCCTCCACTTT
>TRBV6-5|TRBJ2-5|few|TRBD2
CASSYSRGGAETQYF
TGTGCCAGCAGTTACTCGCGGGGGGGCGCGGAGACCCAGTACTTC
>TRBV29-1|TRBJ1-2|.|TRBD1
CSVVPGQGTNYGYTF
TGCAGCGTCGTTCCGGGACAGGGTACTAACTATGGCTACACCTTC
>TRBV30|TRBJ1-2|few|TRBD1
CAWSVQGPNYGYTF
TGTGCCTGGAGTGTACAGGGGCCTAACTATGGCTACACCTTC
>TRBV19|TRBJ2-7|few|.
CASMSGRATREQYF
TGTGCCAGTATGAGTGGCAGGGCGACTCGGGAGCAGTACTTC
>TRBV7-2|TRBJ1-2|few|.
CASSLAGAGAASYGYTF
TGTGCCAGCAGCTTAGCTGGGGCGGGGGCGGCATCCTATGGCTACACCTTC
>TRBV7-9|TRBJ2-1|.|.
CSSSLSLAGRYNEQFF
TGTTCCAGCAGCTTAAGCTTGGCAGGGCGCTACAATGAGCAGTTCTTC
>TRBV5-6|TRBJ2-5|.|TRBD2
CASRLAGGPQEQYF
TGTGCCAGCAGGCTAGCGGGGGGGCCGCAAGAGCAGTACTTC
>TRBV19|TRBJ1-1|.|.
CASSQQVDTEAFF
TGTGCCAGTAGTCAACAGGTAGACACTGAAGCTTTCTTT
>TRBV28|TRBJ1-5|.|.
CASSSPAGLYSNQPQHF
TGTGCCAGCAGTTCCCCGGCTGGGCTCTATAGCAATCAGCCCCAGCATTTT
>TRBV2|TRBJ1-1|.|.
CASSDLGPADEAFF
TGTGCCAGCAGTGATCTGGGGCCGGCCGATGAAGCTTTCTTT
>TRBV5-6|TRBJ2-7|.|.
CASSSSVDRFVYEQYF
TGTGCCAGCAGCTCCTCAGTAGACAGGTTCGTCTACGAGCAGTACTTC
>TRBV6-5|TRBJ1-1|.|.
CASSFLQGFTEAFF
TGTGCCAGCAGTTTTCTACAGGGATTTACTGAAGCTTTCTTT
>TRBV30|TRBJ1-1|.|TRBD1
CAWNKAGGNTEAFF
TGTGCCTGGAATAAGGCAGGGGGGAACACTGAAGCTTTCTTT
>TRBV9|TRBJ2-5|few|.
CASTRQETQYF
TGTGCCAGCACCAGGCAAGAGACCCAGTACTTC
>TRBV20-1|TRBJ1-4|.|.
CSAYQGEKLFF
TGCAGTGCCTATCAGGGGGAAAAACTGTTTTTT
>TRBV27|TRBJ1-5|once|TRBD1
CASSLTRDSNQPQHF
TGTGCCAGCAGTCTAACCCGGGACAGTAATCAGCCCCAGCATTTT
>TRBV9|TRBJ2-7|.|.
CASSVRGGREQYF
TGTGCCAGCAGCGTGAGAGGAGGGCGCGAGCAGTACTTC
>TRBV6-5|TRBJ2-3|.|.
CASRQVGTDTQYF
TGTGCCAGCAGACAGGTGGGCACAGATACGCAGTATTTT
>TRBV9|TRBJ2-3|.|.
CASSLSKGGTDTQYF
TGTGCCAGCAGCTTATCAAAGGGGGGCACAGATACGCAGTATTTT
>TRBV5-6|TRBJ1-1|.|.
CASSSGKNTEAFF
TGTGCCAGCAGCTCCGGGAAAAACACTGAAGCTTTCTTT
>TRBV21-1|TRBJ1-2|.|.
CASSPSRDRSVYGYGYTF
TGTGCCAGCAGCCCCAGTCGGGACAGGAGCGTTTATGGCTATGGCTACACCTTC
>TRBV5-1|TRBJ1-2|.|.
CASSSGQTYGYTF
TGCGCCAGCAGCTCTGGACAGACCTATGGCTACACCTTC
>TRBV7-2|TRBJ2-3|few|TRBD2
CASSLASGSVTDTQYF
TGTGCCAGCAGCTTAGCTAGCGGGAGTGTTACAGATACGCAGTATTTT
>TRBV9|TRBJ2-3|.|.
CASSVERNTDTQYF
TGTGCCAGCAGCGTAGAGCGGAACACAGATACGCAGTATTTT